This T cell receptor beta chain emerged from a study of OX40 agonist ivuxolimab in advanced cancers. Study results and limitations: Clonal expansion was seen in CD4+ and CD8+ blood T cells by week 6 at 0.1 to 3.0 mg/kg.

For this clone: The antigen is not known.

Some clones are missing from TCRdb's copy, which holds only in-frame ones; the method was immunoSEQ multiplex PCR. The sample lists about 19,000 clones, around 82% occurring once. The CDR3 consists of 14 residues. Losses at the gene ends were 6 bases for V and 5 bases for J; bases not matched to a gene: 8. From germline, CDR1 is MDHEN and CDR2 SYDVKM. This TCR came from an adult with an advanced solid tumor such as melanoma, head and neck, liver or kidney cancer. J is TRBJ1-1 and V is TRBV28; 8 nucleotides match TRBD1. This specimen was CD4+ or CD8+ T cells sorted from blood, taken in a trial of the OX40 agonist ivuxolimab. CDR3 DNA: TGTGCCAGCAGCATCCAGGGGGCTTGGACTGAAGCTTTCTTT. This codes for CASSIQGAWTEAFF.